This entry lists 2 T cell receptor beta chains sequenced from one sample in a study of cytomegalovirus exposure and HLA in healthy donors (TCRdb year 2017). Libraries were built with the immunoSEQ multiplex PCR assay. For the multiplex PCR, a mixture combining 60 forward primers for TCR Vbeta segments and 13 reverse primers for TCR Jbeta segments was used. TCRdb carries this immuneACCESS record with in-frame sequences only. Its versions omit some clonotypes, under half of them owing to an unresolved V gene in the studies checked, with the rest unexplained. In this sample the table shows about 200,000 clones, around 82% of which occur a single time. Just under 3% of the sample is held by the ten biggest clonotypes. The sequenced sample consisted of PBMCs. These receptors all come from a woman in her twenties or thirties in good health and CMV-seronegative.

V usage is TRBV27 and J usage is TRBJ2-5; 8 bases match TRBD2. Trimming cost V 2 bases and J 11 bases; bases outside gene matches: 4. The CDR3 is 12 amino acids. CDR1 is MNHEY and CDR2 is SMNVEV in the germline V gene (reference sequence). The CDR3: CASSLTGREQYF. Written as DNA, the CDR3 is TGTGCCAGCAGTTTAACCGGGAGGGAGCAGTACTTC.

This chain uses TRBV5-1 with TRBJ2-4; 8 bases align to TRBD1. V lost 0 bases, J lost 3 bases, and 11 bases stayed unmatched. The CDR3 is 18 amino acids. From germline, CDR1 is SGHRS and CDR2 YFSETQ. CDR3 in DNA: TGCGCCAGCAGCTTGGGACAGGGGATAGTGGGGGACAAAAACATTCAGTACTTC. Its translation: CASSLGQGIVGDKNIQYF.